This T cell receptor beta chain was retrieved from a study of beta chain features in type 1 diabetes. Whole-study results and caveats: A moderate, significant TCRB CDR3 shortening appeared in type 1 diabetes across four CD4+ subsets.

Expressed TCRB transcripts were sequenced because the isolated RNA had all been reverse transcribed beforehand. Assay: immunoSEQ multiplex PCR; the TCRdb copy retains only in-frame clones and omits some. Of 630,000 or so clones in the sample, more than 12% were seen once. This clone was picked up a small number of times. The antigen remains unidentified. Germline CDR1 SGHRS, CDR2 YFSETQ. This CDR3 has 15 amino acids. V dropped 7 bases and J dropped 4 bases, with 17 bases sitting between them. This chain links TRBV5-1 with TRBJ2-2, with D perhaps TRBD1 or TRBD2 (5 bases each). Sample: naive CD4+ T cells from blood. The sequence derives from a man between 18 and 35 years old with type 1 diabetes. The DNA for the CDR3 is TGCGCCAGCCTTTGGGGACCCGTAGCCACCGGGGAGCTGTTTTTT. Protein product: CASLWGPVATGELFF.